A single sample gave rise to the 25 T cell receptor beta chains below, sequenced in a study of blood T cell repertoires in COVID-19. Measured with immunoSEQ multiplex PCR; TCRdb has only the in-frame clones, and not every one. This table has about 180,000 clones, approximately 86% appearing once. The sequencing sample was made of PBMCs or T cells enriched from blood (not recorded which). The source of these receptors is a man aged 55 to 69 who had recovered from COVID-19.

V usage is TRBV11-2 and J usage is TRBJ2-5; D is possibly TRBD2 (7 bases). Deletions cut 0 bases from V and 5 bases from J, with 13 bases between. From germline, CDR1 is SGHAT and CDR2 FQNNGV. CDR3 length: 15 residues. This CDR3 is CASSLDRGGGETQYF. CDR3 coding DNA: TGTGCCAGCAGCTTAGATCGAGGGGGAGGGGAGACCCAGTACTTC.

The chain links TRBV9 to TRBJ2-5, with 8 positions matching TRBD1. Germline V lookup: CDR1 SGDLS, CDR2 YYNGEE. The CDR3 loop spans 14 amino acids. Trimming cost V 4 bases and J 4 bases; bases outside gene matches: 6. In DNA, the CDR3 is TGTGCCAGCAGCCGGACAGGGATTGGAGAGACCCAGTACTTC. It encodes CASSRTGIGETQYF.

This rearrangement joins TRBV28 to TRBJ2-7; 7 bases are a match to TRBD1. V was clipped by 6 bases and J by 4 bases; unmatched bases: 12. The CDR3 is 15 amino acids. The germline V gene encodes CDR1 MDHEN and CDR2 SYDVKM. CDR3 bases: TGTGCCAGCAGAAAGGACCGGGACAGAATATACGAGCAGTACTTC. Its protein product is CASRKDRDRIYEQYF.

A remark on this clone: The junction and the germline gene differ at one end; a read error may be behind it. This chain uses TRBV29-1 with TRBJ2-1; 9 bases agree with TRBD1. Germline CDR1 SQVTM, CDR2 ANQGSEA. The CDR3 extends over 11 amino acids. DNA for the CDR3: TGCAGCGTTGAAACAGGGGGCGGGGAGGTCTTC. This sequence encodes CSVETGGGEVF.

The rearrangement joins TRBV30 to TRBJ1-6, with no clear D. The germline V gene has CDR1 GTSNPN and CDR2 SVGIG (reference sequence). V shed 1 base and J shed 9 bases, with 10 bases lying between them. The CDR3 spans 13 residues. The CDR3 nucleotides read TGTGCCTGGAGTGATCATGAGGGTTCACCCCTCCACTTT. Translated, it gives CAWSDHEGSPLHF. Full variable domain (rest looked up from reference TRBV30 and TRBJ1-6): SQTIHQWPATLVQPVGSPLSLECTVEGTSNPNLYWYRQAAGRGLQLLFYSVGIGQISSEVPQNLSASRPQDRQFILSSKKLLLSDSGFYLCAWSDHEGSPLHFGNGTRLTVT.

CDR3 in amino acids: CASSPWGRTGGDYGYTF. The DNA for the CDR3 is TGTGCCAGTAGCCCATGGGGGCGGACAGGGGGCGACTATGGCTACACCTTC. V usage is TRBV19 and J usage is TRBJ1-2, with 11 bases lining up with TRBD1. In germline, CDR1 is LNHDA, CDR2 SQIVND (reference sequence). This CDR3 is built from 17 residues. Trimming cost V 6 bases and J 3 bases; bases outside gene matches: 12.

V is TRBV13 and J is TRBJ1-1, with D possibly TRBD1 on 6 matching bases. The CDR3 extends over 15 amino acids. Germline V gene lookup returns CDR1 PRHDT and CDR2 FYEKMQ (reference sequence). V gave up 8 bases and J gave up 3 bases, with 19 bases separating them. CDR3 DNA sequence: TGTGCCAGCTGGCGTGCGAGGGGGGGTTACACTGAAGCTTTCTTT. Protein: CASWRARGGYTEAFF.

The chain combines TRBV24-1 with TRBJ2-5; D remains unclear. The CDR3 has 11 residues. The V gene lost 4 bases and the J gene lost 13 bases, with 12 bases spanning the gap. Germline V gene sequence: CDR1 KGHDR, CDR2 SFDVKD. The CDR3 sequence is CATSEGPTWYF. DNA for the CDR3: TGTGCCACCAGTGAGGGCCCGACCTGGTACTTC.

This sequence joins TRBV27 and TRBJ2-2; 10 bases align to TRBD2. The V and J ends lost 5 bases and 5 bases, in that order; junction bases with no gene match: 11. CDR1 and CDR2 (germline): MNHEY, SMNVEV (reference sequence). CDR3 length: 17 amino acids. This CDR3 reads CASSPGLAGGLTGELFF. The CDR3 bases are TGTGCCAGCAGTCCAGGGTTAGCGGGGGGCTTGACCGGGGAGCTGTTTTTT.

J is TRBJ2-3 and V is TRBV9, with a weak D call TRBD2 (5 bases). From germline, CDR1 is SGDLS and CDR2 YYNGEE. The ends were cut back, 0 bases at V and 1 base at J, with 12 bases in the middle. The CDR3 consists of 16 residues. The CDR3 region has the DNA TGTGCCAGCAGCGTAGGCCATAGCGATGGCACAGATACGCAGTATTTT. This sequence encodes CASSVGHSDGTDTQYF.

The chain employs TRBV9 and TRBJ1-6, with D tentatively TRBD1 (5 bases). The V end was cut by 0 bases, the J end by 3 bases, with 10 bases between. Germline assignment: CDR1 SGDLS and CDR2 YYNGEE. The CDR3 covers 16 residues. The CDR3 sequence is CASSVDGGIYNSPLHF. The DNA for the CDR3 is TGTGCCAGCAGCGTAGACGGGGGTATCTATAATTCACCCCTCCACTTT.

This chain uses TRBV7-2 with TRBJ2-1, with 10 bases lining up with TRBD1. The CDR3 totals 13 residues. Trimming took 3 bases from V and 8 from J; bases not matched to a gene: 1. Germline-derived CDR1 and CDR2 are SGHTA and FQGNSA. The CDR3 reads CASSFDRGHEQFF. The CDR3 DNA is TGTGCCAGCAGCTTTGACAGGGGGCATGAGCAGTTCTTC.

The chain carries TRBV7-2 and TRBJ2-3, with no clear D. CDR1 is SGHTA and CDR2 is FQGNSA in the germline V gene. The CDR3 is made up of 16 amino acids. Trimming took 8 bases from V and 0 from J, leaving 18 bases between them. The CDR3 is CASLLQRRLSTDTQYF. CDR3 nucleotide sequence: TGTGCCAGCTTATTGCAAAGGCGGTTGAGCACAGATACGCAGTATTTT.

V gene TRBV3-1 (or the pseudogene TRBV3-2) combines with J gene TRBJ2-7; D is perhaps TRBD1 (5 bases). The germline V and J ends were trimmed by 5 bases and 4 bases, with 15 bases remaining between them. This CDR3 has 14 residues. Germline-derived CDR1 and CDR2 are LGHDT and YNNKEL (reference sequence). The CDR3 DNA is TGTGCCAGCAGCTTACAACATCAGGGTTACGAGCAGTACTTC. This gives the protein CASSLQHQGYEQYF.

The rearrangement joins TRBV4-2 to TRBJ1-2; TRBD1 might be the D (6 bases). From germline, CDR1 is LGHNA and CDR2 YNFKEQ. This CDR3 is 16 amino acids long. V dropped 0 bases and J dropped 5 bases, with 16 bases sitting between them. The DNA of the CDR3 is TGTGCCAGCAGCCAAGAGATACAGGGAACGGGGTATGGCTACACCTTC. The encoded protein is CASSQEIQGTGYGYTF.

This chain uses TRBV25-1 with TRBJ2-7; 10 bases map to TRBD2. V was pared by 3 bases and J by 4 bases, with 15 bases of the junction left unmatched. The germline CDR1 and CDR2 sequences are MGHDK and SYGVNS. This CDR3 spans 18 amino acids. The CDR3 nucleotides are TGTGCCAGCAGTGAGGCGGGAATAAAGCGGGAGGGCCGATACGAGCAGTACTTC. Residues: CASSEAGIKREGRYEQYF.

This clone was observed a single time. The chain joins TRBV6-4 to TRBJ1-4; no definite D call. V was clipped by 0 bases and J by 7 bases, with 12 bases between them. CDR1 is MRHNA and CDR2 is SNTAGT in the germline V gene. The length of the CDR3 is 15 residues. CDR3 residues: CASSDSKRVGEKLFF. In DNA form, the CDR3 reads TGTGCCAGCAGTGACTCGAAGAGGGTAGGTGAAAAACTGTTTTTT.

The chain links TRBV5-1 to TRBJ2-1; D is perhaps TRBD1 (6 bases). CDR3 length equals 12 residues. CDR1 is SGHRS, CDR2 YFSETQ, per germline. The V end was cut by 4 bases, the J end by 7 bases, with 9 bases between. CDR3 region: CASSLDRNEQFF. For the CDR3, the DNA is TGCGCCAGCAGCCTCGACAGGAATGAGCAGTTCTTC. The whole variable domain, remainder taken from reference TRBV5-1 and TRBJ2-1, is KAGVTQTPRYLIKTRGQQVTLSCSPISGHRSVSWYQQTPGQGLQFLFEYFSETQRNKGNFPGRFSGRQFSNSRSEMNVSTLELGDSALYLCASSLDRNEQFFGPGTRLTVL.

The CDR3 nucleotides read TGTGCCAGCAGCCGAGGCGGTGGTTCTAACTATGGCTACACCTTC. Its protein product is CASSRGGGSNYGYTF. The chain combines TRBV7-8 with TRBJ1-2; D not resolved. CDR3 length: 15 amino acids. Trimming removed 5 bases from V and 0 bases from J, with 13 bases in between. Germline CDR1 and CDR2: SGHVS and FQNEAQ.

In DNA, the CDR3 is TGTGCCAGCAGCTTGGTAAGGACAGGATTCGCCGGGGAGCTGTTTTTT. Its protein product is CASSLVRTGFAGELFF. The V and J genes are TRBV5-5 and TRBJ2-2; TRBD1 aligns across 7 bases. This CDR3 contains 16 residues. Losses at the gene ends were 0 bases for V and 6 bases for J; bases not matched to a gene: 8. CDR1 SGHKS and CDR2 YYEKEE come from the germline V gene (reference sequence).

The V gene is TRBV19, the J gene TRBJ2-5; D perhaps matches TRBD2 (5 bases). The CDR3 extends over 19 amino acids. Germline assignment: CDR1 LNHDA and CDR2 SQIVND (reference sequence). V dropped 1 base and J dropped 3 bases, with 24 bases sitting between them. The DNA for the CDR3 is TGTGCCAGTAGTATAGCTCCCCGGGGAGCGGCCAACGAGGAAGAGACCCAGTACTTC. Translating it yields CASSIAPRGAANEEETQYF.

This chain joins TRBV5-4 and TRBJ1-2; tentatively, D is TRBD1 (6 bases). The CDR3 covers 15 residues. Germline CDR1 and CDR2: SGHNT and YYREEE (reference sequence). V was trimmed by 3 bases and J by 8 bases, leaving 20 bases between them. The CDR3 spells CASSSFGGGAPGYTF. As DNA, the CDR3 is TGTGCCAGCAGCTCCTTTGGGGGGGGCGCCCCAGGCTACACCTTC.

This clone was observed a few times. The chain carries TRBV12-3 or TRBV12-4 and TRBJ1-2, with D maybe TRBD1 (5 bases). Trimming removed 1 base from V and 6 bases from J, with 9 bases in between. The CDR3 is 13 residues long. CDR3 coding DNA: TGTGCCAGCAGTTTAGTTGCGGGGGATGGCTACACCTTC. Translation gives CASSLVAGDGYTF.

The chain uses TRBV5-1 and TRBJ1-1; 7 nucleotides agree with TRBD1. Germline lookup yields CDR1 SGHRS and CDR2 YFSETQ. V shed 0 bases and J 1 base; nucleotides not matched to a gene: 0. The CDR3 runs to 14 residues. The CDR3 sequence is CASSLDRGNTEAFF. The CDR3, as DNA: TGCGCCAGCAGCTTGGACAGGGGGAACACTGAAGCTTTCTTT.

This chain uses TRBV4-1 with TRBJ2-3, with TRBD2 identical over 12 bases. CDR1 is MGHRA and CDR2 is YSYEKL in the germline V gene. V gave up 3 bases and J gave up 8 bases; unmatched junction bases: 6. The CDR3 consists of 15 residues. The CDR3 is CASSQPSGRGGTQYF. The CDR3 DNA sequence: TGCGCCAGCAGCCAGCCTAGCGGGAGGGGGGGTACGCAGTATTTT.